One and the same sample provided the 9 T cell receptor beta chains below, sequenced in a study of blood T cell repertoires in COVID-19. Assay: immunoSEQ multiplex PCR; the TCRdb copy retains only in-frame clones and omits some. The table records 210,000 or so clones, 88% of them present only once. The material sequenced was peripheral blood. The receptors stem from a man aged 18 to 30 with active or convalescent COVID-19.

The CDR3 coding sequence is TGTGCCAGCAGCCCTTCTCAACAGGTGAACACTGAAGCTTTCTTT. Residues: CASSPSQQVNTEAFF. The J gene is TRBJ1-1, the V gene TRBV5-4, with D possibly TRBD1 on 5 matching bases. The germline gives CDR1 SGHNT, CDR2 YYREEE (reference sequence). The length of the CDR3 is 15 residues. V shed 4 bases and J shed 0 bases, with 13 bases lying between them.

The rearrangement uses TRBV4-1 and TRBJ2-1, with D possibly TRBD1 on 5 matching bases. V lost 4 bases to trimming and J lost 6 bases, with 16 bases between them. This CDR3 has 15 amino acids. Per the germline V gene, CDR1 is MGHRA and CDR2 is YSYEKL. As DNA, the CDR3 is TGCGCCAGCAGCCCTAGGCAGGGCTCGGTCAATGAGCAGTTCTTC. Its translation: CASSPRQGSVNEQFF.

V gene TRBV2 combines with J gene TRBJ2-7, with D perhaps TRBD2 (6 bases). This CDR3 comprises 15 residues. Germline V gene lookup returns CDR1 SNHLY and CDR2 FYNNEI. V shed 6 bases and J shed 0 bases, with 15 bases lying between them. The CDR3 nucleotides read TGTGCCAGCAGAGGGGCCGGAGGGAGCTCCTACGAGCAGTACTTC. This codes for CASRGAGGSSYEQYF.

Only a few counts were recorded for this clone. The chain combines TRBV27 with TRBJ1-6, with 9 bases matching TRBD1. From germline, CDR1 is MNHEY and CDR2 SMNVEV (reference sequence). V gave up 5 bases and J gave up 7 bases; unmatched junction bases: 18. This CDR3 has 19 amino acids. CDR3 sequence: CASSPPRGMTGGRNSPLHF. CDR3 nucleotides: TGTGCCAGCAGTCCCCCCCGGGGAATGACAGGGGGAAGGAATTCACCCCTCCACTTT.

The chain carries TRBV19 and TRBJ1-2; 11 bases are a match to TRBD1. Trimming cost V 4 bases and J 1 base; bases outside gene matches: 2. This CDR3 is 15 amino acids long. Germline CDR1 reads LNHDA; CDR2 reads SQIVND (reference sequence). CDR3 amino acids: CASSTGQGGNYGYTF. The CDR3 DNA sequence: TGTGCCAGTAGTACGGGACAGGGGGGTAACTATGGCTACACCTTC.

V is TRBV2 and J is TRBJ2-2; tentative D call: TRBD1 (5 bases). The length of the CDR3 is 13 residues. Germline-derived CDR1 and CDR2 are SNHLY and FYNNEI. Trimming stripped 6 bases from V and 7 bases from J, with 12 bases between. The CDR3 DNA follows: TGTGCCAGCAGGCCGCAGGGTGGCGGGGAGCTGTTTTTT. Its translation is CASRPQGGGELFF.

This clone was seen once. The chain carries TRBV28 and TRBJ1-5; 7 nucleotides align to TRBD1. This CDR3 comprises 16 residues. Germline loops: CDR1 MDHEN, CDR2 SYDVKM. Trimming cost V 7 bases and J 1 base; bases outside gene matches: 10. For the CDR3, the DNA is TGTGCCAGCACAACTGTGACAGGGCGAAGCAATCAGCCCCAGCATTTT. Translating it yields CASTTVTGRSNQPQHF. Together with reference TRBV28 and TRBJ1-5, the CDR3 gives the full variable domain: DVKVTQSSRYLVKRTGEKVFLECVQDMDHENMFWYRQDPGLGLRLIYFSYDVKMKEKGDIPEGYSVSREKKERFSLILESASTNQTSMYLCASTTVTGRSNQPQHFGDGTRLSIL.

V and J are TRBV10-3 and TRBJ1-5; perhaps TRBD1 as D (6 bases). The CDR3 runs 14 residues. Germline CDR1 is ENHRY and CDR2 is SYGVKD. Trimming removed 11 bases at V and 1 base at J, with 15 bases between. The DNA for the CDR3 is TGTGCCGCCGACGGGGGGCAGAGCAATCAGCCCCAGCATTTT. It translates to CAADGGQSNQPQHF.

This clone showed up just once. The chain links TRBV2 to TRBJ1-6; possibly TRBD1 for D (5 bases). Germline CDR1 SNHLY, CDR2 FYNNEI. The CDR3 loop spans 14 amino acids. The V and J ends lost 3 bases and 10 bases respectively, with 13 bases between them. The CDR3 loop reads CASSDRGVGSPLHF. CDR3 bases: TGTGCCAGCAGTGATCGGGGGGTAGGGTCACCCCTCCACTTT.